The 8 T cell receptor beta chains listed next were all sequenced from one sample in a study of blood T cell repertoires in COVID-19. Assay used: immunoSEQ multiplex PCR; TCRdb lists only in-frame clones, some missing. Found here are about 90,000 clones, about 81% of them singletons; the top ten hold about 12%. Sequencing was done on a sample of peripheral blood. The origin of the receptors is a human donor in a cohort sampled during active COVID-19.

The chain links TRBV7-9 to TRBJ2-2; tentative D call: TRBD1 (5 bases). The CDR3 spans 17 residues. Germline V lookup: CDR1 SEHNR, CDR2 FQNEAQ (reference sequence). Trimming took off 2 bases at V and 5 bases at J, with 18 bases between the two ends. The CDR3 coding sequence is TGTGCCAGCAGCTTATTGGTGCTAGGGGTCGGGACCGGGGAGCTGTTTTTT. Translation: CASSLLVLGVGTGELFF.

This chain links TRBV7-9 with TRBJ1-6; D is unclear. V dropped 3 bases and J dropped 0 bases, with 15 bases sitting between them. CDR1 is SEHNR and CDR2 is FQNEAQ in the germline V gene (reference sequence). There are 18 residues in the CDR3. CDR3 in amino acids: CASSFPEDRGSYNSPLHF. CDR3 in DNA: TGTGCCAGCAGCTTCCCGGAGGATCGGGGCTCCTATAATTCACCCCTCCACTTT.

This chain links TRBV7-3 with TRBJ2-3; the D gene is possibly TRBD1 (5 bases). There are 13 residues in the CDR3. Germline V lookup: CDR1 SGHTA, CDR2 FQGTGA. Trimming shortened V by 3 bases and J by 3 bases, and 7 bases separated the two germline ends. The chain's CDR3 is CASSFSGTDTQYF. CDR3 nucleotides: TGTGCCAGCAGCTTTTCAGGGACAGATACGCAGTATTTT.

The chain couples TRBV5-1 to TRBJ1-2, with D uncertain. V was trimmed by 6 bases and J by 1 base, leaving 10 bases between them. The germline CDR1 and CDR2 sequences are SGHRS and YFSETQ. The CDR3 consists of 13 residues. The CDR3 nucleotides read TGCGCCAGCACTGCTCAGAATAACTATGGCTACACCTTC. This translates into CASTAQNNYGYTF.

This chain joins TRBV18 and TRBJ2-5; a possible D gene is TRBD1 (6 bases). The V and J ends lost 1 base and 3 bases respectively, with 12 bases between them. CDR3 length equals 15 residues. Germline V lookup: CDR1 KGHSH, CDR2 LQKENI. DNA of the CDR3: TGTGCCAGCTCACCACAGGGGGTGGTGAAAGAGACCCAGTACTTC. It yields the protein CASSPQGVVKETQYF.

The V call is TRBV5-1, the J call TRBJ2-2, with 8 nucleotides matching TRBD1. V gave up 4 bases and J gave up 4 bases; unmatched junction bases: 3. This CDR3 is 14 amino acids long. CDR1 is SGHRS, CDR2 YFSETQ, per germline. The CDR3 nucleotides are TGCGCCAGCAGCCCGACAGGGGTCACCGGGGAGCTGTTTTTT. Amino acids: CASSPTGVTGELFF.

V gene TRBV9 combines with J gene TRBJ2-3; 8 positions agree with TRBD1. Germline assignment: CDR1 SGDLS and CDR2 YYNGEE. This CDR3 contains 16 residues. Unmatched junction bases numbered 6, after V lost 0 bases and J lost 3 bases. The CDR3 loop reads CASSVGPGGETDTQYF. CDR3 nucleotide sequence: TGTGCCAGCAGCGTAGGGCCAGGGGGCGAGACAGATACGCAGTATTTT.

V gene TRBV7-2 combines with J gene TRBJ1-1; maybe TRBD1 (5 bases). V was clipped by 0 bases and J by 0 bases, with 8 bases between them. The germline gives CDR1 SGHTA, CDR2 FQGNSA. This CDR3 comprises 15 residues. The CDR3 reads CASSLATGVNTEAFF. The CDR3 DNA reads TGTGCCAGCAGCTTAGCCACAGGAGTGAACACTGAAGCTTTCTTT. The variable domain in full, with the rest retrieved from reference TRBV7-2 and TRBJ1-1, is GAGVSQSPSNKVTEKGKDVELRCDPISGHTALYWYRQSLGQGLEFLIYFQGNSAPDKSGLPSDRFSAERTGGSVSTLTIQRTQQEDSAVYLCASSLATGVNTEAFFGQGTRLTVV.